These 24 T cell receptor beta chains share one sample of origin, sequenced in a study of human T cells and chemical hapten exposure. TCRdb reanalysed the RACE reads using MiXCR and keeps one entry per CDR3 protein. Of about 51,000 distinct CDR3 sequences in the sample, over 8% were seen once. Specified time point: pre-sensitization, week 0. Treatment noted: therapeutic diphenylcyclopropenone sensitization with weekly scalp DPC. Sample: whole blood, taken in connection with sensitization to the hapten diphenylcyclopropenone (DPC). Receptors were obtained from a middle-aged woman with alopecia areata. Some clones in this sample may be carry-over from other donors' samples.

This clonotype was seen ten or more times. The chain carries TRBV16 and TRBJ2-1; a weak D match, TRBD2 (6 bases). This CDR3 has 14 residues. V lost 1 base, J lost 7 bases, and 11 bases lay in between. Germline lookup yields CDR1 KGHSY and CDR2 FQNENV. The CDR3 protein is CASSQYGGGNEQFF. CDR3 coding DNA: TGTGCCAGCAGCCAATACGGGGGTGGGAATGAGCAGTTCTTC.

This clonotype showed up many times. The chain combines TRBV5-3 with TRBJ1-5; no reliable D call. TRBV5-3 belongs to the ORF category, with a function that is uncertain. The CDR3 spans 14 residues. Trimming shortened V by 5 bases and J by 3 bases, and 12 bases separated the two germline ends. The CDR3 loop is CARRARGSNQPQHF. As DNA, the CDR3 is TGTGCCAGAAGGGCGCGAGGGTCCAATCAGCCCCAGCATTTT.

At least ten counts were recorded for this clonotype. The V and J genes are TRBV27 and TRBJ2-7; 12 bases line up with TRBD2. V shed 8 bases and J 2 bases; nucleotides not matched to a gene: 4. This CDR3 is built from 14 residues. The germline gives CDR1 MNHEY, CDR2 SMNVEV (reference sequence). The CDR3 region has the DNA TGTGCCAGCGCATGGACTAGCGGGGCCTACGAGCAGTACTTC. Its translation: CASAWTSGAYEQYF.

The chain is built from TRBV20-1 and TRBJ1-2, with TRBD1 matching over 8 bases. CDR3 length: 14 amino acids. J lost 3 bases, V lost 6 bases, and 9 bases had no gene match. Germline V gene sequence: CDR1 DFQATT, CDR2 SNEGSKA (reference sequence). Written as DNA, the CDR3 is TGCAGTGCGCCAAGGACAGGGCAAGACTATGGCTACACCTTC. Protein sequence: CSAPRTGQDYGYTF.

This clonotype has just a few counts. CDR3 bases: TGCAGTGCTACGGACAGGAACACCGGGGAGCTGTTTTTT. Encoded protein: CSATDRNTGELFF. The chain employs TRBV20-1 and TRBJ2-2, with a tentative D call TRBD1 (6 bases). Germline V gene sequence: CDR1 DFQATT, CDR2 SNEGSKA (reference sequence). V was cut by 4 bases and J by 1 base, with 7 bases left in between. The CDR3 is made up of 13 amino acids.

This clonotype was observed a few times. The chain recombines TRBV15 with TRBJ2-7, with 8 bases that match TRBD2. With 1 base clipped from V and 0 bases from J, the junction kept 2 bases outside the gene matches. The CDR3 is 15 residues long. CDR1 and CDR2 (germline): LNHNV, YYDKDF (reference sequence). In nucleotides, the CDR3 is TGTGCCACCAGCAGAGGCGGGGGGAGCTCCTACGAGCAGTACTTC. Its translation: CATSRGGGSSYEQYF. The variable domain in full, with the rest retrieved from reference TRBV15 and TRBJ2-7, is DAMVIQNPRYQVTQFGKPVTLSCSQTLNHNVMYWYQQKSSQAPKLLFHYYDKDFNNEADTPDNFQSRRPNTSFCFLDIRSPGLGDTAMYLCATSRGGGSSYEQYFGPGTRLTVT.

CDR3 sequence reads: CASSRGDRGQYF. The DNA of the CDR3 is TGTGCCAGCAGCCGCGGGGACAGAGGGCAGTATTTT. The rearrangement uses TRBV11-2 and TRBJ2-3; D perhaps matches TRBD1 (7 bases). This CDR3 comprises 12 residues. The germline V gene encodes CDR1 SGHAT and CDR2 FQNNGV. V was shortened by 5 bases and J by 11 bases, with 14 bases between the two germline ends. Combining the CDR3 with reference TRBV11-2 and TRBJ2-3 gives the whole variable domain EAGVAQSPRYKIIEKRQSVAFWCNPISGHATLYWYQQILGQGPKLLIQFQNNGVVDDSQLPKDRFSAERLKGVDSTLKIQPAKLEDSAVYLCASSRGDRGQYFGPGTRLTVL.

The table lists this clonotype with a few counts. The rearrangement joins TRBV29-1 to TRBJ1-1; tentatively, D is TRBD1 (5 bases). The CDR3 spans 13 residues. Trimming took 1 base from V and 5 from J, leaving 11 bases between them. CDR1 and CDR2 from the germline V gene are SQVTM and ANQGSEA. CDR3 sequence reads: CSVEGRGRTEAFF. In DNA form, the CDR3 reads TGCAGCGTTGAAGGGAGGGGACGGACTGAAGCTTTCTTT.

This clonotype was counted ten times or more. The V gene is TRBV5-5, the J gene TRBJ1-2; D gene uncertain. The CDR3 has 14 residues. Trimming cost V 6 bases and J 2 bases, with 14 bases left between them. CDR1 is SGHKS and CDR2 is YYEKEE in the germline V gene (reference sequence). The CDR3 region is CASNLGQSNYGYTF. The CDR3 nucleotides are TGTGCCAGCAACTTAGGTCAATCCAACTATGGCTACACCTTC.

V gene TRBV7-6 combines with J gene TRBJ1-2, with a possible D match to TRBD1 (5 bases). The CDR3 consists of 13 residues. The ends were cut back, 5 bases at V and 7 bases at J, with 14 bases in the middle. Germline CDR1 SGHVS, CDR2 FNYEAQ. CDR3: CASSPDPGLGYTF. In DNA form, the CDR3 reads TGTGCCAGCAGCCCCGATCCAGGGCTTGGCTACACCTTC.

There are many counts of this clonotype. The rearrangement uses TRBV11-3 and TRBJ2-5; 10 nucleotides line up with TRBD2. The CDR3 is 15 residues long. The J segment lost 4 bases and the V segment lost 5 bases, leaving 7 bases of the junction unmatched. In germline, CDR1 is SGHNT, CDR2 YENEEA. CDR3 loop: CASSPTGLARETQYF. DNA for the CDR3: TGTGCCAGCAGCCCGACGGGACTAGCGCGAGAGACCCAGTACTTC. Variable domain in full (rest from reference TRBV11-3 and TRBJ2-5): EAGVVQSPRYKIIEKKQPVAFWCNPISGHNTLYWYLQNLGQGPELLIRYENEEAVDDSQLPKDRFSAERLKGVDSTLKIQPAELGDSAVYLCASSPTGLARETQYFGPGTRLLVL.

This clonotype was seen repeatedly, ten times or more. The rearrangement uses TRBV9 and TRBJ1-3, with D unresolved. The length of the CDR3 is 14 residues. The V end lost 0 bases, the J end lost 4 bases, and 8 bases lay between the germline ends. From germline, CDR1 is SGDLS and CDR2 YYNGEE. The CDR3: CASSVGADGNTIYF. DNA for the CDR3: TGTGCCAGCAGCGTAGGGGCCGACGGAAACACCATATATTTT.

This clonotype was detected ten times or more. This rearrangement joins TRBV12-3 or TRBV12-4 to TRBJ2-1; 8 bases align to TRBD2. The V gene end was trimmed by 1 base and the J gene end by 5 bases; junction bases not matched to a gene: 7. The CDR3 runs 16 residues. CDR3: CASSLVARGDHNEQFF. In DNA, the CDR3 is TGTGCCAGCAGTTTAGTGGCGCGGGGGGACCACAATGAGCAGTTCTTC.

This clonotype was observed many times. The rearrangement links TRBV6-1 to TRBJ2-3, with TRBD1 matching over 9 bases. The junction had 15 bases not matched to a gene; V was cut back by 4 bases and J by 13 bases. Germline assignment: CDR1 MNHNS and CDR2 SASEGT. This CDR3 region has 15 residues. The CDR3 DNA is TGTGCCAGCAGTGCCCGTCGGACAGGGGATTATTTGGAGTATTTT. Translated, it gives CASSARRTGDYLEYF.

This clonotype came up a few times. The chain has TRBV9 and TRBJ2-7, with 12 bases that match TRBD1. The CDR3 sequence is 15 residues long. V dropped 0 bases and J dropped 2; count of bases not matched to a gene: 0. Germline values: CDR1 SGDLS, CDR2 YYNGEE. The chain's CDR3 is CASSVGDRGPYEQYF. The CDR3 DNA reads TGTGCCAGCAGCGTAGGGGACAGGGGGCCCTACGAGCAGTACTTC.

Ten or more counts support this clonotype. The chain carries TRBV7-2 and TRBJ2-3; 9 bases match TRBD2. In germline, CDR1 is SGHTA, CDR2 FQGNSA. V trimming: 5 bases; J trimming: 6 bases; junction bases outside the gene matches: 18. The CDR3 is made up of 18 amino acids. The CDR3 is CASSRIATSGLRMDTQYF. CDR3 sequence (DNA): TGTGCCAGCAGCCGAATTGCGACTAGCGGCCTACGAATGGATACGCAGTATTTT.

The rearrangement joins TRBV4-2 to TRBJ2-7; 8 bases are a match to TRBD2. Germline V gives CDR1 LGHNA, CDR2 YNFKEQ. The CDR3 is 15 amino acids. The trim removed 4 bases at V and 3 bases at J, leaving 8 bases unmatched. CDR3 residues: CASSPLASGRYEQYF. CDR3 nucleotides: TGTGCCAGCAGCCCCTTGGCTAGCGGGCGCTACGAGCAGTACTTC.

The DNA for the CDR3 is TGTGCCAGCAGCCCATTCAGTGATACGCAGTATTTT. This translates into CASSPFSDTQYF. The V and J genes are TRBV9 and TRBJ2-3; D is ambiguous. CDR1 and CDR2 from the germline V gene are SGDLS and YYNGEE. With 4 bases removed from V and 6 bases from J, the gap between germline ends came to 9 bases. This CDR3 has 12 residues.

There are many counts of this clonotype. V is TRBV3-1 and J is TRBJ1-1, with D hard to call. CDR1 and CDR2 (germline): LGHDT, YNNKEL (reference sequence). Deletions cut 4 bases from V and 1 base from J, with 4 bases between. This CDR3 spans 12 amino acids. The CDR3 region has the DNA TGTGCCAGCAGCCGCCAGAACACTGAAGCTTTCTTT. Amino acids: CASSRQNTEAFF. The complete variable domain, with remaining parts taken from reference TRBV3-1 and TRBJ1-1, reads DTAVSQTPKYLVTQMGNDKSIKCEQNLGHDTMYWYKQDSKKFLKIMFSYNNKELIINETVPNRFSPKSPDKAHLNLHINSLELGDSAVYFCASSRQNTEAFFGQGTRLTVV.

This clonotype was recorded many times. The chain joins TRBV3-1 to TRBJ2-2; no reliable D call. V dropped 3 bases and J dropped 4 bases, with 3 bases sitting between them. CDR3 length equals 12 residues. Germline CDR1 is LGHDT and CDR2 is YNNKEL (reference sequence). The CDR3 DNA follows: TGTGCCAGCAGCCAGGGCACCGGGGAGCTGTTTTTT. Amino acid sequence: CASSQGTGELFF.

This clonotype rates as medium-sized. The CDR3 DNA reads as TGTGCCAGCAGCTTGAGGACGGGGAGTGGGGGGATTCCCCAGCATTTT. Translating it yields CASSLRTGSGGIPQHF. V and J are TRBV5-6 and TRBJ1-5, with a weak D call TRBD1 (5 bases). V lost 1 base and J 10 bases, leaving 21 bases between the germline ends. The CDR3 sequence is 16 residues long. In germline, CDR1 is SGHDT, CDR2 YYEEEE.

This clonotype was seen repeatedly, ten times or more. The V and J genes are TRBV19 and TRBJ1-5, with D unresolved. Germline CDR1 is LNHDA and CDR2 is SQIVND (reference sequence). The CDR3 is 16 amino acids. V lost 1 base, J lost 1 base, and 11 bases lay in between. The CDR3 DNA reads TGTGCCAGTAGTATAGGGAACAGCCCGAGCAATCAGCCCCAGCATTTT. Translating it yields CASSIGNSPSNQPQHF.

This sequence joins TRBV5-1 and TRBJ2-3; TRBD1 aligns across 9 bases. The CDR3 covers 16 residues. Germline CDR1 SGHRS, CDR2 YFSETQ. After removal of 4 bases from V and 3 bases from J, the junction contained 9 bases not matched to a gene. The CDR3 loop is CASSPGTGKRTDTQYF. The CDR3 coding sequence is TGCGCCAGCAGCCCTGGGACAGGGAAGAGGACAGATACGCAGTATTTT.

CDR3 protein: CASSQEGRSGYTF. The CDR3 DNA follows: TGCGCCAGCAGCCAAGAAGGCAGAAGCGGCTACACCTTC. The chain recombines TRBV4-3 with TRBJ1-2; the D is unclear. The CDR3 length is 13 residues. Germline assignment: CDR1 LGHNA and CDR2 YSLEER. Trimming shortened V by 0 bases and J by 8 bases, and 10 bases separated the two germline ends.